This TCR beta chain was observed in a study of cytomegalovirus exposure and HLA in healthy donors. General observations from the study: Indistinguishable V segments such as TRBV6-2 and TRBV6-3 were excluded. Roughly uniform depth of sequencing across donors was assumed in presence/absence analyses. Reportedly, HLA-A and HLA-B alleles of most subjects were accurately predicted from TCR beta.

In the PCR, 60 Vbeta and 13 Jbeta primers were used. Using immunoSEQ multiplex PCR, the repertoire was profiled, and TCRdb retains in-frame clones only, with some absent. The data contain some 150,000 clones, over 60% of them singletons. Of note for this clone: The antigen remains undetermined.

The CDR3 contains 13 residues. Germline CDR1 is MNHNS and CDR2 is SASEGT. V shed 2 bases and J shed 6 bases, with 11 bases lying between them. This clonotype was obtained from a female donor in good health and CMV-seronegative. This chain uses TRBV6-1 with TRBJ2-7; TRBD1 is a possible D gene (5 bases). The sample taken for sequencing was PBMCs. Here the CDR3 DNA reads TGTGCCAGCAGTGAAATGGCAGGGCGCGAGCAGTACTTC. This encodes CASSEMAGREQYF.